Listed below are T cell receptor beta chains from one sample, sequenced in a study of shared clonotypes between healthy human individuals. Data came from immunoSEQ multiplex PCR; TCRdb stores just in-frame clones and leaves some out. The table records 2 million to 2.5 million clones, approximately 96% of them present only once. Input material: naive CD4+ T cells sorted from blood. These receptors were taken from a man younger than 35 in good health. CDR3s include the opening cysteine and the closing phenylalanine or tryptophan. D genes are given only for firm matches. Clone size is stated in some rows and not others, as once, few, many or a class when expanded.

DNA,CDR3,D,J,V,size
TGCGCCAGCAGCTTGGCCGGGGGCGAAGAGACCCAGTACTTC,CASSLAGGEETQYF,NA,TRBJ2-5,TRBV5-1,once
TGCGCCAGCAGCCAAGATCCCCACACAGATACGCAGTATTTT,CASSQDPHTDTQYF,NA,TRBJ2-3,TRBV4-3,NA
TGTGCCAGCAGTAGGGAGACAGGGCCCACAGATACGCAGTATTTT,CASSRETGPTDTQYF,TRBD1,TRBJ2-3,TRBV6-5,NA
TGTGCCAGCAGCTTAGCGCTCTACAATGAGCAGTTCTTC,CASSLALYNEQFF,NA,TRBJ2-1,TRBV7-9,NA
TGTGCCAGCTCACCACCTGCCAGACCGGTGAACACTGAAGCTTTCTTT,CASSPPARPVNTEAFF,NA,TRBJ1-1,TRBV18,few
TGTGCCAGCTCACTGGACAGGGGACAATCCTACGAGCAGTACTTC,CASSLDRGQSYEQYF,TRBD1,TRBJ2-7,TRBV18,NA
TGTGCCATCAGTGAGTCTGGACTAGCGGGGACCTACGAGCAGTACTTC,CAISESGLAGTYEQYF,TRBD2,TRBJ2-7,TRBV10-3,NA
TGTGCCAGCAGCCTACGACAGGGGCCAGATACGCAGTATTTT,CASSLRQGPDTQYF,TRBD1,TRBJ2-3,TRBV5-6,NA
TGCGCCAGCAGCCAAGGGCGGGGACGCTACGAGCAGTACTTC,CASSQGRGRYEQYF,NA,TRBJ2-7,TRBV4-1,once
TGCGCCAGCAGCCAAGAACCTACCTCCTCCTACGAGCAGTACTTC,CASSQEPTSSYEQYF,NA,TRBJ2-7,TRBV4-1,NA